A selection of T cell receptor beta chains follows, all from one sample in a study of beta chain features in type 1 diabetes. This table comes from immunoSEQ multiplex PCR, and its TCRdb copy is limited to in-frame clones, with some not included. The table lists about 28,000 clones, less than 75% of them singletons. Sequenced input: Tregs from blood. Every receptor here comes from a woman between 25 and 40 years old with type 1 diabetes. Both conserved end residues are part of each CDR3. The D gene is left open where the match is weak. Size tells how often a clone was seen (once, few, many) or the class of an expanded clone, and some rows leave it out.

j_gene: TRBJ2-7
d_gene: -
abundance: -
v_gene: TRBV28
len: 13
CDR3aa: CASSFAVTYEQYF
CDR3nt: TGTGCCAGCAGTTTTGCGGTGACCTACGAGCAGTACTTC

j_gene: TRBJ2-7
d_gene: TRBD2
abundance: -
v_gene: TRBV2
len: 15
CDR3aa: CASSEQTSAVYEQYF
CDR3nt: TGTGCCAGCAGTGAACAGACTAGCGCGGTCTACGAGCAGTACTTC

j_gene: TRBJ2-1
d_gene: TRBD1
abundance: few
v_gene: TRBV27
len: 15
CDR3aa: CASSLFYRGGDEQFF
CDR3nt: TGTGCCAGCAGTTTGTTCTACAGGGGTGGGGATGAGCAGTTCTTC

j_gene: TRBJ2-7
d_gene: TRBD1
abundance: -
v_gene: TRBV5-4
len: 15
CDR3aa: CASSLGTASFVEQYF
CDR3nt: TGTGCCAGCAGCCTGGGGACAGCCTCTTTTGTAGAGCAGTACTTC

j_gene: TRBJ2-1
d_gene: -
abundance: -
v_gene: TRBV9
len: 13
CDR3aa: CASSVAPRVEQFF
CDR3nt: TGTGCCAGCAGCGTAGCTCCACGGGTTGAGCAGTTCTTC

j_gene: TRBJ2-7
d_gene: TRBD2
abundance: -
v_gene: TRBV7-8
len: 14
CDR3aa: CASSTSGISYEQYF
CDR3nt: TGTGCCAGCAGCACTAGCGGGATTTCCTACGAGCAGTACTTC

j_gene: TRBJ1-2
d_gene: -
abundance: -
v_gene: TRBV7-2
len: 16
CDR3aa: CASSLLIVAGAFGYTF
CDR3nt: TGTGCCAGCAGCTTACTAATCGTCGCGGGGGCGTTTGGCTACACCTTC

j_gene: TRBJ1-5
d_gene: TRBD1
abundance: few
v_gene: TRBV15
len: 10
CDR3aa: CATDTGARHF
CDR3nt: TGTGCCACCGATACAGGGGCCCGGCATTTT

j_gene: TRBJ1-4
d_gene: -
abundance: few
v_gene: TRBV7-9
len: 15
CDR3aa: CASSLGREGDEKLFF
CDR3nt: TGTGCCAGCAGCTTAGGCAGGGAGGGGGATGAAAAACTGTTTTTT

j_gene: TRBJ2-7
d_gene: TRBD2
abundance: once
v_gene: TRBV18
len: 14
CDR3aa: CASYPGLAGAEQYF
CDR3nt: TGTGCCAGCTACCCGGGACTAGCGGGAGCCGAGCAGTACTTC

j_gene: TRBJ2-1
d_gene: -
abundance: -
v_gene: TRBV5-1
len: 16
CDR3aa: CASTQRTSSSYNEQFF
CDR3nt: TGCGCCAGCACCCAACGGACATCCAGCTCCTACAATGAGCAGTTCTTC

j_gene: TRBJ1-4
d_gene: TRBD1
abundance: few
v_gene: TRBV5-6
len: 14
CDR3aa: CASSLTGGYEKLFF
CDR3nt: TGTGCCAGCAGCTTGACAGGGGGGTATGAAAAACTGTTTTTT

j_gene: TRBJ2-7
d_gene: -
abundance: -
v_gene: TRBV15
len: 14
CDR3aa: CATSRSGYPYEQYF
CDR3nt: TGTGCCACCAGCAGAAGCGGGTACCCCTACGAGCAGTACTTC

j_gene: TRBJ1-1
d_gene: -
abundance: -
v_gene: TRBV28
len: 12
CDR3aa: CASSSPWRSAFF
CDR3nt: TGTGCCAGCAGTTCACCATGGCGGAGCGCTTTCTTT

j_gene: TRBJ1-5
d_gene: TRBD1
abundance: -
v_gene: TRBV6-6
len: 12
CDR3aa: CASRQGEQPQHF
CDR3nt: TGTGCCAGCAGACAGGGGGAACAGCCCCAGCATTTT

j_gene: TRBJ2-5
d_gene: TRBD1
abundance: -
v_gene: TRBV19
len: 14
CDR3aa: CASNDRGGQETQYF
CDR3nt: TGTGCCAGTAACGACAGGGGAGGCCAAGAGACCCAGTACTTC

j_gene: TRBJ2-5
d_gene: TRBD2
abundance: -
v_gene: TRBV7-2
len: 15
CDR3aa: CASSTRLAKQETQYF
CDR3nt: TGTGCCAGCAGCACCCGACTAGCGAAACAAGAGACCCAGTACTTC

j_gene: TRBJ1-5
d_gene: TRBD1
abundance: few
v_gene: TRBV28
len: 14
CDR3aa: CASSTDRVNQPQHF
CDR3nt: TGTGCCAGCAGTACGGACAGGGTTAATCAGCCCCAGCATTTT

j_gene: TRBJ2-2
d_gene: -
abundance: once
v_gene: TRBV10-3
len: 15
CDR3aa: CAISEAQGGTGELFF
CDR3nt: TGTGCCATCAGTGAGGCCCAGGGGGGTACCGGGGAGCTGTTTTTT

j_gene: TRBJ2-7
d_gene: -
abundance: -
v_gene: TRBV10-2
len: 13
CDR3aa: CASSQIEESEQYF
CDR3nt: TGCGCCAGCAGTCAAATAGAGGAATCCGAGCAGTACTTC

j_gene: TRBJ1-5
d_gene: TRBD1
abundance: -
v_gene: TRBV6-6
len: 15
CDR3aa: CASSRGTGGNQPQHF
CDR3nt: TGTGCCAGCAGCAGAGGGACAGGGGGCAATCAGCCCCAGCATTTT

j_gene: TRBJ1-2
d_gene: -
abundance: once
v_gene: TRBV10-3
len: 12
CDR3aa: CAISETGGGYTF
CDR3nt: TGTGCCATCAGTGAGACCGGGGGAGGCTACACCTTC

j_gene: TRBJ1-1
d_gene: -
abundance: few
v_gene: TRBV18
len: 14
CDR3aa: CASSPRQGSTEAFF
CDR3nt: TGTGCCAGCTCACCTAGGCAGGGAAGCACTGAAGCTTTCTTT

j_gene: TRBJ2-3
d_gene: TRBD2
abundance: -
v_gene: TRBV2
len: 15
CDR3aa: CASRRREGRTDTQYF
CDR3nt: TGTGCCAGCAGAAGGCGGGAGGGCCGCACAGATACGCAGTATTTT

j_gene: TRBJ2-4
d_gene: -
abundance: -
v_gene: TRBV28
len: 16
CDR3aa: CASSLGGASAKNIQYF
CDR3nt: TGTGCCAGCAGTTTGGGGGGGGCTTCAGCCAAAAACATTCAGTACTTC

j_gene: TRBJ2-7
d_gene: -
abundance: -
v_gene: TRBV30
len: 12
CDR3aa: CAWSAGYYEQYF
CDR3nt: TGTGCCTGGAGTGCGGGGTACTACGAGCAGTACTTC

j_gene: TRBJ2-1
d_gene: -
abundance: -
v_gene: TRBV5-1
len: 15
CDR3aa: CASSTAMSSYNEQFF
CDR3nt: TGCGCCAGCAGCACCGCTATGAGCTCCTACAATGAGCAGTTCTTC

j_gene: TRBJ2-3
d_gene: -
abundance: once
v_gene: TRBV5-1
len: 12
CDR3aa: CASSLAGDTQYF
CDR3nt: TGCGCCAGCAGCTTGGCAGGAGATACGCAGTATTTT

j_gene: TRBJ2-6
d_gene: TRBD2
abundance: -
v_gene: TRBV5-1
len: 17
CDR3aa: CASSGGGGPSGANVLTF
CDR3nt: TGCGCCAGCAGCGGTGGCGGGGGACCATCTGGGGCCAACGTCCTGACTTTC

j_gene: TRBJ2-3
d_gene: -
abundance: -
v_gene: TRBV6-5
len: 16
CDR3aa: CASSYTTLGALDTQYF
CDR3nt: TGTGCCAGCAGTTACACAACCTTAGGGGCGTTAGATACGCAGTATTTT

j_gene: TRBJ2-5
d_gene: -
abundance: -
v_gene: TRBV25-1
len: 12
CDR3aa: CASSRGQETQYF
CDR3nt: TGTGCCAGCAGTAGGGGTCAAGAGACCCAGTACTTC

j_gene: TRBJ1-2
d_gene: -
abundance: -
v_gene: TRBV5-4
len: 15
CDR3aa: CASGLVAGTPYGYTF
CDR3nt: TGTGCCAGCGGCTTGGTCGCAGGCACCCCCTATGGCTACACCTTC

j_gene: TRBJ1-1
d_gene: -
abundance: -
v_gene: TRBV27
len: 13
CDR3aa: CASSLQVRTEAFF
CDR3nt: TGTGCCAGCAGTTTACAGGTTCGGACTGAAGCTTTCTTT

j_gene: TRBJ2-2
d_gene: -
abundance: -
v_gene: TRBV10-3
len: 14
CDR3aa: CAISVSGNTGELFF
CDR3nt: TGTGCCATCAGTGTGTCCGGGAACACCGGGGAGCTGTTTTTT

j_gene: TRBJ1-3
d_gene: TRBD1
abundance: few
v_gene: TRBV7-9
len: 16
CDR3aa: CASSYRQGSTGNTIYF
CDR3nt: TGTGCCAGCAGCTATAGACAGGGGTCAACTGGAAACACCATATATTTT

j_gene: TRBJ1-2
d_gene: -
abundance: -
v_gene: TRBV5-1
len: 15
CDR3aa: CASSSSVSSSYGYTF
CDR3nt: TGCGCCAGCAGCTCCTCGGTCTCCTCGTCATATGGCTACACCTTC

j_gene: TRBJ2-7
d_gene: TRBD1
abundance: -
v_gene: TRBV5-1
len: 15
CDR3aa: CASSDTGTGGNEQYF
CDR3nt: TGCGCCAGCAGCGACACCGGGACAGGGGGAAACGAGCAGTACTTC

j_gene: TRBJ2-5
d_gene: TRBD1
abundance: -
v_gene: TRBV25-1
len: 15
CDR3aa: CASSPRQGWGETQYF
CDR3nt: TGTGCCAGCAGTCCGCGACAGGGTTGGGGGGAGACCCAGTACTTC

j_gene: TRBJ1-2
d_gene: TRBD1
abundance: -
v_gene: TRBV7-6
len: 18
CDR3aa: CASSLAVGTGHRTYGYTF
CDR3nt: TGTGCCAGCAGCTTAGCGGTCGGGACAGGGCATCGAACGTATGGCTACACCTTC

j_gene: TRBJ2-7
d_gene: TRBD2
abundance: -
v_gene: TRBV2
len: 14
CDR3aa: CASKSSGISYEQYF
CDR3nt: TGTGCCAGCAAGTCTAGCGGGATATCCTACGAGCAGTACTTC

j_gene: TRBJ2-2
d_gene: TRBD2
abundance: -
v_gene: TRBV10-1
len: 18
CDR3aa: CASSTGTSGRLATGELFF
CDR3nt: TGCGCCAGCAGTACCGGGACTAGCGGGAGGTTGGCCACCGGGGAGCTGTTTTTT

j_gene: TRBJ2-1
d_gene: TRBD2
abundance: -
v_gene: TRBV5-1
len: 15
CDR3aa: CASSLGLAGYNEQFF
CDR3nt: TGCGCCAGCAGCTTGGGACTAGCGGGCTACAATGAGCAGTTCTTC